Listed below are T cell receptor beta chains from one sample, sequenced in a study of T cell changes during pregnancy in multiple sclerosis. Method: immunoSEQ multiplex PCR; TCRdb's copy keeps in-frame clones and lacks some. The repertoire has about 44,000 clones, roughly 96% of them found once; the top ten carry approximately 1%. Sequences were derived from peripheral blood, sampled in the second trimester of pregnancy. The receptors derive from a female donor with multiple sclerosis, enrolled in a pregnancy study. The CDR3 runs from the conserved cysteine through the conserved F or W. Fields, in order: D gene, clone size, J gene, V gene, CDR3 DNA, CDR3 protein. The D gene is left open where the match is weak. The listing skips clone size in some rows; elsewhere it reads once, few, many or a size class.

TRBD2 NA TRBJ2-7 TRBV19 TGTGCCAGTAGTATAGAGAGCGGGAGTTCCTACGAGCAGTACTTC CASSIESGSSYEQYF
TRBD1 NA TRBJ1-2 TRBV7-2 TGTGCCAGCAGCTTAGAACAGGGGGCGGGTTATGGCTACACCTTC CASSLEQGAGYGYTF
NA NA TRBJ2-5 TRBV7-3 TGTGCCAGCAGCCCGATGGGCACTCAAGAGACCCAGTACTTC CASSPMGTQETQYF
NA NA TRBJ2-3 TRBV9 TGTGCCAGCAGCGTAGCTCCCACAGATACGCAGTATTTT CASSVAPTDTQYF
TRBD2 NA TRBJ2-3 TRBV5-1 TGCGCCAGCAGCCCCCTAGGCGCGGGAGGGACAGATACGCAGTATTTT CASSPLGAGGTDTQYF
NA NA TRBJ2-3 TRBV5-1 TGCGCCAGCAGCTTGAGGGGCGTCGGCACAGATACGCAGTATTTT CASSLRGVGTDTQYF
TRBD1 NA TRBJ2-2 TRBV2 TGTGCCAGCAGTAGGACAGGGGGCGGGGAGCTGTTTTTT CASSRTGGGELFF
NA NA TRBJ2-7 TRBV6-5 TGTGCCAGCAGTCCAACAGGGGGGGAATCCTACGAGCAGTACTTC CASSPTGGESYEQYF
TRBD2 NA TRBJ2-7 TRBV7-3 TGTGCCAGCAGCTTAGTGGCAGGGACTAACGAGCAGTACTTC CASSLVAGTNEQYF
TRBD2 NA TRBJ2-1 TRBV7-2 TGTGCCAGCAGCCCTAGCCCGGGAGGGTGGAACAATGAGCAGTTCTTC CASSPSPGGWNNEQFF
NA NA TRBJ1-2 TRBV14 TGTGCCAGCAGCCCGTATCGAGCCTGGGGCTACACCTTC CASSPYRAWGYTF
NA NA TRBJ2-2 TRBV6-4 TGTGCCAGCAGTTTATTTACTAGCTGGACCCCAAGCACCGGGGAGCTGTTTTTT CASSLFTSWTPSTGELFF
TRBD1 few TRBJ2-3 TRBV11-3 TGTGCCAGCAGCAGCGGGACAGGGTTCACAGATACGCAGTATTTT CASSSGTGFTDTQYF
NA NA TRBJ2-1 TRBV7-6 TGTGCCAGCAGCCACACAGACAACAATGAGCAGTTCTTC CASSHTDNNEQFF
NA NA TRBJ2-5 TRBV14 TGTGCCAGCAGCTACCTAATAGGGGAAGAGACCCAGTACTTC CASSYLIGEETQYF
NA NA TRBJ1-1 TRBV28 TGTGCCAGCAGGTCGACTGAAGCTTTCTTT CASRSTEAFF
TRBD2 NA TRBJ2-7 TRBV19 TGTGCCAGTAGTATGACTAGCGGGGCGGGGTACGAGCAGTACTTC CASSMTSGAGYEQYF
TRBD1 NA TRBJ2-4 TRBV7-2 TGTGCCAGCAGCCCAGGTGGGACAGTAAACATTCAGTACTTC CASSPGGTVNIQYF
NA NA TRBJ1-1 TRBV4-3 TGCGCCAGCAGCCAATACACGTCTTCGAACACTGAAGCTTTCTTT CASSQYTSSNTEAFF
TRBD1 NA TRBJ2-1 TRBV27 TGTGCCAGCAGCTCGGACAGGAGCTCCTACAATGAGCAGTTCTTC CASSSDRSSYNEQFF
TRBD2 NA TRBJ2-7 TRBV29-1 TGCAGCGTTGTCGGCGGGAGTCGCTACGAGCAGTACTTC CSVVGGSRYEQYF
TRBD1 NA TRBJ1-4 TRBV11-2 TGTGCCAGCAGCCCCGGGACAGCGACTAAAGCTGAAAAACTGTTTTTT CASSPGTATKAEKLFF
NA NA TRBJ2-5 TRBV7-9 TGTGCCAGCAGCTTAGTAAGGATACTATCCCTACGGGAGACCCAGTACTTC CASSLVRILSLRETQYF
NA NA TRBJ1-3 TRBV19 TGTGCCAGTAGTGCGGATTCTGGAAACACCATATATTTT CASSADSGNTIYF
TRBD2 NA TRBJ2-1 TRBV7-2 TGTGCCAGCACTCCCGCCGGGACTAGCGGGAGTGAGCAGTTCTTC CASTPAGTSGSEQFF
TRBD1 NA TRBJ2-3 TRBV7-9 TGTGCCAGCAGCTCGCAGGGGGTTAGCACAGATACGCAGTATTTT CASSSQGVSTDTQYF
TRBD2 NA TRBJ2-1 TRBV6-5 TGTGCCAGCAGTTCACCACTAGCGGGGGGGCTGGATGAGCAGTTCTTC CASSSPLAGGLDEQFF
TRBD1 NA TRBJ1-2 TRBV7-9 TGTGCCAGCAGCTTAGGGACGGACAGGGAGCCCTATGGCTACACCTTC CASSLGTDREPYGYTF
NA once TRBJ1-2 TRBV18 TGTGCCAGCTCACCAACTAGGGAAAACTATGGCTACACCTTC CASSPTRENYGYTF
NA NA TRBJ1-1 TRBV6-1 TGTGCCAGCAGCGATACAGGGAACACTGAAGCTTTCTTT CASSDTGNTEAFF
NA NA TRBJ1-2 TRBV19 TGTGCCGGCGCAGGGGTCTATGGCTACACCTTC CAGAGVYGYTF
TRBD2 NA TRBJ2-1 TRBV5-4 TGTGCCAGCAGCCTGGCGGGAGGGCCGAGAAATGAGCAGTTCTTC CASSLAGGPRNEQFF
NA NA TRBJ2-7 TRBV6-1 TGTGCCAGCAGTCAACAGGGTCCGAGGTACGAGCAGTACTTC CASSQQGPRYEQYF
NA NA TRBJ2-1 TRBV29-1 TGCAGCGTTCAGGGGTTTGAGCAGTTCTTC CSVQGFEQFF
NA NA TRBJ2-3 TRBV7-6 TGTGCCAGCAGCTTAGTAGAGACAGGACTGGATACGCAGTATTTT CASSLVETGLDTQYF
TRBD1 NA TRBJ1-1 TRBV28 TGTGCCAGCAGTTTAGGGACAGGGGATCGCGACACTGAAGCTTTCTTT CASSLGTGDRDTEAFF
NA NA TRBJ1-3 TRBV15 TGTGCCACCAGCAGGCTAGTGGGAGTCTGGGATCGGAACACCATATATTTT CATSRLVGVWDRNTIYF
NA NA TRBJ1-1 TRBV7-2 TGTGCCAGCAGGGCCGGGACACCGAACACTGAAGCTTTCTTT CASRAGTPNTEAFF
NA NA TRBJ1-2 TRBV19 TGTGCCAGTAGTATAGATGTACAGCCGATTAGAGGCTACACCTTC CASSIDVQPIRGYTF
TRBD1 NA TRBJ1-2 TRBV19 TGTGCCAGTAGGACGACGGGACAGCATAACTATGGCTACACCTTC CASRTTGQHNYGYTF
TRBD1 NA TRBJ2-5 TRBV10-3 TGTGCCATCAGTGAGGGACAGGGTCAGGAGACCCAGTACTTC CAISEGQGQETQYF
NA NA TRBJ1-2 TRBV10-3 TGTGCCATCAGTGAGTCGTCGATAGACTTCTATGGCTACACCTTC CAISESSIDFYGYTF
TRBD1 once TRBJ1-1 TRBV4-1 TGCGCCAGCAGCCAGATAACAGGGGGGAACACTGAAGCTTTCTTT CASSQITGGNTEAFF
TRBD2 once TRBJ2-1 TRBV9 TGTGCCAGCAGCGTAAAACTAGCGCTCTACAATGAGCAGTTCTTC CASSVKLALYNEQFF